The text below deals with one TCR beta chain. Its target is not known. From germline, CDR1 is LGHNA and CDR2 YSLEER. The ends lost 4 bases at V and 2 bases at J; junction bases unmatched: 5. The CDR3 totals 16 residues. Sequencing targeted expressed TCRB transcripts, as all isolated RNA had been reverse transcribed. TCRdb's table, derived via immunoSEQ multiplex PCR, lists solely in-frame clones and lacks some. The sample has a few hundred thousand clones; roughly 16% are singletons. The data are from a study of beta chain features in type 1 diabetes. Whole-study findings and limits: The similarity of naive, central memory and Treg TCRB repertoires appeared greater among patients than among healthy donors.

The gene calls are TRBV4-3 and TRBJ2-5, with 12 bases identical to TRBD2. The sequencing input was naive CD4+ T cells from blood. The receptor was isolated from a woman in her late teens or twenties in good health. CDR3 sequence: CASSRWTSGEQETQYF. CDR3 in DNA: TGCGCCAGCAGCCGTTGGACTAGCGGGGAACAAGAGACCCAGTACTTC.